This TCR beta chain was documented in a study of T cell responses to AZD1222 COVID-19 vaccine. Study-wide findings and caveats: Seropositive AZD1222 recipients at baseline numbered only six or seven. Nearly half of spike-specific TCRs reportedly go after variant regions that carry no mutations.

Data came from immunoSEQ multiplex PCR; TCRdb stores just in-frame clones and leaves some out. The data show some 150,000 clones, almost 95% seen once. As for this clone: Its specificity is unknown.

Combined were second doses at about 4 or about 12 weeks. V lost 5 bases to trimming and J lost 2 bases; unmatched junction nucleotides: 9. Germline CDR1 MDHEN, CDR2 SYDVKM. The CDR3 length is 17 residues. V usage is TRBV28 and J usage is TRBJ1-6; 7 nucleotides line up with TRBD1. The origin of this receptor is an adult who received the AZD1222 COVID-19 vaccine. Sequencing was performed on peripheral blood, taken 28 days after the second AZD1222 dose. The CDR3 spells CASSPLDRDTYNSPLHF. Written as DNA, the CDR3 is TGTGCCAGCAGTCCACTCGACAGGGACACCTATAATTCACCCCTCCACTTT. The variable domain in full, completed from reference TRBV28 and TRBJ1-6, reads DVKVTQSSRYLVKRTGEKVFLECVQDMDHENMFWYRQDPGLGLRLIYFSYDVKMKEKGDIPEGYSVSREKKERFSLILESASTNQTSMYLCASSPLDRDTYNSPLHFGNGTRLTVT.